These T cell receptor beta chains were read from a single sample in a study of cytomegalovirus exposure and HLA in healthy donors. This table comes from immunoSEQ multiplex PCR, and its TCRdb copy is limited to in-frame clones, with some not included. This table lists 40,000 to 65,000 clones. Material for sequencing was PBMCs. Receptors originate from a man aged 35-49 years in good health and CMV-seropositive. The CDR3 runs from the conserved cysteine through the conserved F or W. D genes are given only for firm matches.

v_gene	j_gene	d_gene	CDR3nt	CDR3aa
TRBV9	TRBJ1-2	.	TGTGCCAGCAGGGCAGGTATGGGCTACACCTTC	CASRAGMGYTF
TRBV6-1	TRBJ2-7	TRBD2	TGTGCCAGCAGTGGGGGACTAGCGGGATCCTACGAGCAGTACTTC	CASSGGLAGSYEQYF
TRBV14	TRBJ2-3	.	TGTGCCAGCAGCCCCTCTCGTTCCCCCTACACAGATACGCAGTATTTT	CASSPSRSPYTDTQYF
TRBV11-2	TRBJ2-4	TRBD1	TGTGCCAGCAGCTTAACGGGACAGGTAGTCTTC	CASSLTGQVVF
TRBV7-9	TRBJ1-4	TRBD1	TGTGCCAGCAGCTTAGAAGACAGGGTGAACGAAAAACTGTTTTTT	CASSLEDRVNEKLFF
TRBV6-5	TRBJ2-1	.	TGTGCCAGCAGTCAGCAGGGGCAGTCCTACAATGAGCAGTTCTTC	CASSQQGQSYNEQFF
TRBV6-5	TRBJ1-2	TRBD1	TGTGCCAGCAGTTACGAAGAGGCAGGGGGCAGCTATGGCTACACCTTC	CASSYEEAGGSYGYTF
TRBV19	TRBJ1-1	.	TGTGCCAGTAGTGTTCAGCGAATGAACACTGAAGCTTTCTTT	CASSVQRMNTEAFF
TRBV6-1	TRBJ1-5	.	TGTGCCAGCAGTGAAGCACGCGGCGGACTCGTGGAGCCCCAGCATTTT	CASSEARGGLVEPQHF
TRBV19	TRBJ2-2	.	TGTGCCAGTAGTATCATCCAGCGGAACACCGGGGAGCTGTTTTTT	CASSIIQRNTGELFF
TRBV6-1	TRBJ2-4	.	TGTGCCGCACTAACGGCCCGAGCCAAAAACATTCAGTACTTC	CAALTARAKNIQYF
TRBV6-5	TRBJ2-1	TRBD1	TGTGCCAGCAGTTACAGGGACAGTTACGATGAGCAGTTCTTC	CASSYRDSYDEQFF
TRBV6-4	TRBJ2-1	TRBD2	TGTGCCAGCAGCGGACTAGCGGGAGCAAATGAGCAGTTCTTC	CASSGLAGANEQFF
TRBV30	TRBJ2-1	.	TGTGCCTGGAGTGACGGGGGGCTTGAGCAGTTCTTC	CAWSDGGLEQFF
TRBV10-1	TRBJ1-4	TRBD1	TGCGCCAGCAGCCCCGGACAGGGGAGGGAAAAACTGTTTTTT	CASSPGQGREKLFF
TRBV7-9	TRBJ1-5	.	TGTGCCAGCAGCTTAGCCATGCAGGAGGGAAACCATCAGCCCCAGCATTTT	CASSLAMQEGNHQPQHF
TRBV27	TRBJ1-6	.	TGTGCCAGCAGTTTATCTCAGAAGGACTTCATGCGGTCACCCCTCCACTTT	CASSLSQKDFMRSPLHF
TRBV29-1	TRBJ2-3	TRBD1	TGCAGCGTTGATCTTACAGGGGGCACAGATACGCAGTATTTT	CSVDLTGGTDTQYF
TRBV7-2	TRBJ2-5	TRBD2	TGTGCCAGCAGCTTAGGAGTATTAGCGGGAGGTACCCCACAAGAGACCCAGTACTTC	CASSLGVLAGGTPQETQYF